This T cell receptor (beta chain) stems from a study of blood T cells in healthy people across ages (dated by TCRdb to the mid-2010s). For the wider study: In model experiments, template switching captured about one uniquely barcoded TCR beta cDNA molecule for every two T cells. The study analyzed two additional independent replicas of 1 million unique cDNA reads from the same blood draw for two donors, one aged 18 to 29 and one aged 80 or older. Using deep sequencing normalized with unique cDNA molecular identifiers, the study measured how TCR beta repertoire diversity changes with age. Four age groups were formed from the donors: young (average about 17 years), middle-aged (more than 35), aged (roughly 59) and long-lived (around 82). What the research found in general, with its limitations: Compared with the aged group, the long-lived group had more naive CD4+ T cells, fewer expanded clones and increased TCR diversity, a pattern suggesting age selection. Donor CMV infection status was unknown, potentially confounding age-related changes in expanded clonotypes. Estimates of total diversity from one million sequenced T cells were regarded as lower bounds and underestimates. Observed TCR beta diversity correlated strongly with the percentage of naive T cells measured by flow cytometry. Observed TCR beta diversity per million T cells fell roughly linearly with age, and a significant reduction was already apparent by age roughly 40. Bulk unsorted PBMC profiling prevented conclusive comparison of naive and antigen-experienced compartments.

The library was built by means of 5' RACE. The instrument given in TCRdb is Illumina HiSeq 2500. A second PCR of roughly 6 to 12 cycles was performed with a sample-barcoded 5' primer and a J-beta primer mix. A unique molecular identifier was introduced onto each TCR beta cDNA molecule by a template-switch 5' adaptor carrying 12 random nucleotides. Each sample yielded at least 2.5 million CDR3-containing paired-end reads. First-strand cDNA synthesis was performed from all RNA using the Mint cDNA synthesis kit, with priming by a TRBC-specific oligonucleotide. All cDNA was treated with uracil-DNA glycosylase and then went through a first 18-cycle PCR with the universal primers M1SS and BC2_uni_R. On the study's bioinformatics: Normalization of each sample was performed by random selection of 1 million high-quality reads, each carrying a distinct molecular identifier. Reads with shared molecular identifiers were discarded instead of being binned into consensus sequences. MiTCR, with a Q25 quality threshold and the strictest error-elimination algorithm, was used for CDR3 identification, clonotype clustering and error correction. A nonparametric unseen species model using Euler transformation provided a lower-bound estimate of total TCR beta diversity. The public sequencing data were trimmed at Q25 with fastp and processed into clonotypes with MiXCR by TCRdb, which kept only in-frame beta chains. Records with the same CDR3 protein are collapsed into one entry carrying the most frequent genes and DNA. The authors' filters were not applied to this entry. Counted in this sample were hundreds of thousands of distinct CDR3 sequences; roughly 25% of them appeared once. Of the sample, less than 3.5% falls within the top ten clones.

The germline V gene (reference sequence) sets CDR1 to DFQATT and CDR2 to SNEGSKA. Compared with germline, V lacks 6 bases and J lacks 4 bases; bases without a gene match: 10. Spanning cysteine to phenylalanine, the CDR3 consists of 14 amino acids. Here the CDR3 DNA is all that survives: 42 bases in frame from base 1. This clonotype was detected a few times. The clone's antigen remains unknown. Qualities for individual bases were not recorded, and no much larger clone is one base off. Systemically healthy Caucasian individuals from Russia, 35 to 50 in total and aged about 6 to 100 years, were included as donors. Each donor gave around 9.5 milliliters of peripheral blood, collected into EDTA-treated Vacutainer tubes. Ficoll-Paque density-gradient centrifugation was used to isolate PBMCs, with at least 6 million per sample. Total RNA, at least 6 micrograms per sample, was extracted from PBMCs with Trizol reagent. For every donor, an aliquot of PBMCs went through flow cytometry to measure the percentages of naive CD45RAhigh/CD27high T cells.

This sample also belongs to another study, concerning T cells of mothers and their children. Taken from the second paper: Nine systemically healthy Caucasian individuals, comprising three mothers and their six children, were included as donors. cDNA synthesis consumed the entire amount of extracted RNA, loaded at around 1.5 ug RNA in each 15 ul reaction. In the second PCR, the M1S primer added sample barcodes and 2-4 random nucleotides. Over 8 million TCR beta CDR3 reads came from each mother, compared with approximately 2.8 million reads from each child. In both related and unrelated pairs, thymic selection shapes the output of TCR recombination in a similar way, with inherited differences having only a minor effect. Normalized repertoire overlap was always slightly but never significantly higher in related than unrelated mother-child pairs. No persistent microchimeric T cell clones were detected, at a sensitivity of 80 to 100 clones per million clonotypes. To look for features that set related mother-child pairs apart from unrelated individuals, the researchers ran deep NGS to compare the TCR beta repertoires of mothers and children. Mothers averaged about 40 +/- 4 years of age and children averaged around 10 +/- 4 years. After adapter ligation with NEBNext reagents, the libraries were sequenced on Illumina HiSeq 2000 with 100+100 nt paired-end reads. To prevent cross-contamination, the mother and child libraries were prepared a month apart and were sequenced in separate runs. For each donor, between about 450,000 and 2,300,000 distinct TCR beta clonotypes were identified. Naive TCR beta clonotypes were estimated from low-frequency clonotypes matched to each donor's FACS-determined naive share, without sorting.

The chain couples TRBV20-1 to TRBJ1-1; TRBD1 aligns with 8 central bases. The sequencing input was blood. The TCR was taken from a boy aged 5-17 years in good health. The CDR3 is CSAPRPGGGTEAFF. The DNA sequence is TGCAGTGCCCCGAGGCCAGGGGGCGGCACTGAAGCTTTCTTT.